One and the same sample provided the 6 T cell receptor beta chains below, sequenced in a study of T cells in localized non-small cell lung cancer (dated by TCRdb to 2018 to 2020). The library was produced with the immunoSEQ multiplex PCR assay. Entries here come from immuneACCESS through TCRdb and include only in-frame sequences with V and J called. Some clones fail to appear in such tables; in the studies checked, an unresolved V gene covers under half of the shortfall, and the cause of the remainder is unknown. The sample table shows 40,000 to 50,000 clones, and 86% are seen once. The ten top clones hold about 7% of the sample. Material: peripheral blood, obtained before any cancer treatment. These receptor sequences come from a woman aged 18 to 50 with stage III lung adenocarcinoma.

This chain links TRBV7-2 with TRBJ1-6; perhaps TRBD1 as D (5 bases). Germline CDR1 SGHTA, CDR2 FQGNSA. V was pared by 6 bases and J by 13 bases, with 16 bases between. This CDR3 region has 13 residues. For the CDR3, the DNA is TGTGCCAGCAGGTCGATAGTGGGGGGTCCCCTCCACTTT. It codes for CASRSIVGGPLHF.

The chain uses TRBV19 and TRBJ1-2; a possible D gene is TRBD1 (6 bases). Trimming pared 7 bases from V and 5 bases from J, leaving 20 bases between. CDR3 length: 15 amino acids. Looked up from germline, CDR1 is LNHDA and CDR2 is SQIVND (reference sequence). CDR3 in amino acids: CASKESLLGGYGYTF. CDR3 coding DNA: TGTGCCAGTAAGGAGTCTCTATTAGGGGGATATGGCTACACCTTC.

The chain joins TRBV7-9 to TRBJ1-2, with TRBD1 matching over 8 bases. The CDR3 is 16 residues long. The ends lost 4 bases at V and 3 bases at J; junction bases unmatched: 10. The germline V gene encodes CDR1 SEHNR and CDR2 FQNEAQ (reference sequence). The CDR3: CASSYGRGQGDYGYTF. As DNA, the CDR3 is TGTGCCAGCAGCTACGGCAGGGGGCAGGGAGACTATGGCTACACCTTC.

V is TRBV6-1 and J is TRBJ1-6; D remains ambiguous. The germline V gene has CDR1 MNHNS and CDR2 SASEGT. The CDR3 length is 15 residues. V was pared by 4 bases and J by 7 bases, with 14 bases between. CDR3 DNA sequence: TGTGCCAGCAGTGTATCCAGTACGTACAATTCACCCCTCCACTTT. Translated, it gives CASSVSSTYNSPLHF.

The chain recombines TRBV5-6 with TRBJ1-2, with D possibly matching TRBD1 (5 bases). Trimming stripped 2 bases from V and 2 bases from J, with 7 bases between. Germline V gene lookup returns CDR1 SGHDT and CDR2 YYEEEE. This CDR3 has 13 amino acids. DNA of the CDR3: TGTGCCAGCAGCTTTTCAGGGAACTATGGCTACACCTTC. Encoded protein: CASSFSGNYGYTF. Using reference TRBV5-6 and TRBJ1-2 for the parts outside the CDR3, the full variable domain is DAGVTQSPTHLIKTRGQQVTLRCSPKSGHDTVSWYQQALGQGPQFIFQYYEEEERQRGNFPDRFSGHQFPNYSSELNVNALLLGDSALYLCASSFSGNYGYTFGSGTRLTVV.

This clone was found once. This chain connects TRBV14 to TRBJ1-1; no clear D gene. The CDR3 consists of 12 residues. CDR1 SGHDN and CDR2 FVKESK come from the germline V gene. The V end was cut by 1 base, the J end by 5 bases, with 5 bases between. The CDR3 DNA sequence: TGTGCCAGCAGCCAAGGGTTGACTGAAGCTTTCTTT. Protein sequence: CASSQGLTEAFF.